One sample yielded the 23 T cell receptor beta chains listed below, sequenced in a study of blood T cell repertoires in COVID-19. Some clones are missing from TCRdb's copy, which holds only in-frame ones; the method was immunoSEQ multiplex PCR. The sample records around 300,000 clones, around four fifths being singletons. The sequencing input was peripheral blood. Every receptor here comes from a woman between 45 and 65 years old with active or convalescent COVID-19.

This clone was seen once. CDR3 DNA: TGTGCCAGCAACAAGGACAGGGTGAAAGAAAAACTGTTTTTT. Its protein product is CASNKDRVKEKLFF. The chain uses TRBV28 and TRBJ1-4; 8 bases align to TRBD1. The CDR3 consists of 14 residues. Germline assignment: CDR1 MDHEN and CDR2 SYDVKM. Unmatched junction bases numbered 9, after V lost 7 bases and J lost 8 bases.

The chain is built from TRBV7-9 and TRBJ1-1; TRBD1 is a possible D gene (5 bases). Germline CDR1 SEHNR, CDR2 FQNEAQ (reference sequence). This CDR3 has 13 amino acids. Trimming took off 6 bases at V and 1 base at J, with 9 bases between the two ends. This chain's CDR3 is CASRRGWNTEAFF. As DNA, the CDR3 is TGTGCCAGCAGGCGGGGGTGGAACACTGAAGCTTTCTTT.

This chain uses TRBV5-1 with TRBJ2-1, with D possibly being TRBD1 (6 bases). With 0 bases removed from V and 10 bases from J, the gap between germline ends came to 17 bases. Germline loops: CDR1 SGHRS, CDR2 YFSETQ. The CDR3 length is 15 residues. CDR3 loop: CASSLAGTQLGEQFF. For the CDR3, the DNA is TGCGCCAGCAGCTTGGCCGGGACACAACTGGGGGAGCAGTTCTTC.

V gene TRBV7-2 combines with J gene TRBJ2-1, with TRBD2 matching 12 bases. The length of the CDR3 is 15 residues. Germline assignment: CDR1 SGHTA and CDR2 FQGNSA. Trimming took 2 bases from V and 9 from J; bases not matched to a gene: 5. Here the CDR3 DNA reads TGTGCCAGCAGCTTACAGACTAGCGGGAGTAGTGAGCAGTTCTTC. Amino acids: CASSLQTSGSSEQFF.

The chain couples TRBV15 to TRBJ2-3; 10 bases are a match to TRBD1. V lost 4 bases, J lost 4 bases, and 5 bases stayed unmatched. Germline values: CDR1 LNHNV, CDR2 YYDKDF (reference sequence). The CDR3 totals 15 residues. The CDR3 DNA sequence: TGTGCCACCAGCAACCGGGACAGGGGTCCAGATACGCAGTATTTT. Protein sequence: CATSNRDRGPDTQYF. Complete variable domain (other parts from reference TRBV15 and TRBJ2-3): DAMVIQNPRYQVTQFGKPVTLSCSQTLNHNVMYWYQQKSSQAPKLLFHYYDKDFNNEADTPDNFQSRRPNTSFCFLDIRSPGLGDTAMYLCATSNRDRGPDTQYFGPGTRLTVL.

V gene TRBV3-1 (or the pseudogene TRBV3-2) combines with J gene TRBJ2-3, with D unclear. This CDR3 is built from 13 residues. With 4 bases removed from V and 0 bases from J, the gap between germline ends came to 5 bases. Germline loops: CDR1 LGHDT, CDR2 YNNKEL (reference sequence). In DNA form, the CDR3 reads TGTGCCAGCAGCCCCCATAGCACAGATACGCAGTATTTT. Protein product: CASSPHSTDTQYF.

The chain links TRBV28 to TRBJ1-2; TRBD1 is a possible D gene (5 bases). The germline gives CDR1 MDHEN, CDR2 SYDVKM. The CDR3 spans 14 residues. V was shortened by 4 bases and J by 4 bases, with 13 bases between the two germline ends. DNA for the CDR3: TGTGCCAGCAGTTCAGGGAAATCGGCCTATGGCTACACCTTC. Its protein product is CASSSGKSAYGYTF.

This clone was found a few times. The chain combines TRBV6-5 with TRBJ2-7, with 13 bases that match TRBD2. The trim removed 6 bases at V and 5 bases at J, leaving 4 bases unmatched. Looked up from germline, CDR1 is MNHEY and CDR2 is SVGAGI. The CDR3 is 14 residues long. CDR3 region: CASRDGTSGNEQYF. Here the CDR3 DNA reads TGTGCCAGCAGGGATGGGACTAGCGGGAACGAGCAGTACTTC.

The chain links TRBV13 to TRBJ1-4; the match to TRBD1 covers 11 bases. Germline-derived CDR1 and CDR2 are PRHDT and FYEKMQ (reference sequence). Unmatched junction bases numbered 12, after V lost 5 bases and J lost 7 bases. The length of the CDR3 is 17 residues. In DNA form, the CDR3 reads TGTGCCAGCAGCACCCGGGACAGGGGGTTCGTCGGTGAAAAACTGTTTTTT. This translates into CASSTRDRGFVGEKLFF. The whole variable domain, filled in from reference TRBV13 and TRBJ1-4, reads AAGVIQSPRHLIKEKRETATLKCYPIPRHDTVYWYQQGPGQDPQFLISFYEKMQSDKGSIPDRFSAQQFSDYHSELNMSSLELGDSALYFCASSTRDRGFVGEKLFFGSGTQLSVL.

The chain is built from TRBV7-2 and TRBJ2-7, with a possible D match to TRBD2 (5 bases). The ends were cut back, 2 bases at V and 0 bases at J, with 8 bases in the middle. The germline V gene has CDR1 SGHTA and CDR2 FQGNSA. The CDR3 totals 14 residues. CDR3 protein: CASSLRGISYEQYF. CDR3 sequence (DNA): TGTGCCAGCAGCTTACGGGGAATCTCCTACGAGCAGTACTTC.

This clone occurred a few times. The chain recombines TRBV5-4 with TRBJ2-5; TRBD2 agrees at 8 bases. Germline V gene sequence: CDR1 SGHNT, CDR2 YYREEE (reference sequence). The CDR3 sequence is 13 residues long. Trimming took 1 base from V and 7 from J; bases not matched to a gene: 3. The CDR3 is CASSLYREGTQYF. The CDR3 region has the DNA TGTGCCAGCAGCTTGTACCGGGAGGGGACCCAGTACTTC.

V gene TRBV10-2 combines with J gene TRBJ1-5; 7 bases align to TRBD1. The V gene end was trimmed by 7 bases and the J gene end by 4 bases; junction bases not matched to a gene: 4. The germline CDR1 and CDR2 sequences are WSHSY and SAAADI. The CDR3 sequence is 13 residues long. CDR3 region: CASTGQLNQPQHF. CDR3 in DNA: TGCGCCAGCACGGGACAGCTTAATCAGCCCCAGCATTTT.

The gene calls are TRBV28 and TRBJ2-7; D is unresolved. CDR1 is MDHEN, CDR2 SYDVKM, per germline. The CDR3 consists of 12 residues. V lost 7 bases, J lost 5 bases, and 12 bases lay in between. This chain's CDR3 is CASTRGVDEQYF. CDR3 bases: TGTGCCAGCACCCGCGGAGTGGACGAGCAGTACTTC.

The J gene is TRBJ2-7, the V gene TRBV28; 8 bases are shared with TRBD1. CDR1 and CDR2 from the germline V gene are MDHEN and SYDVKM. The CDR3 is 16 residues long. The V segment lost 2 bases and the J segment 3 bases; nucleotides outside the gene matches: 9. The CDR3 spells CASSLVVTGEIYEQYF. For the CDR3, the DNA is TGTGCCAGCAGTTTAGTTGTGACAGGGGAAATCTACGAGCAGTACTTC.

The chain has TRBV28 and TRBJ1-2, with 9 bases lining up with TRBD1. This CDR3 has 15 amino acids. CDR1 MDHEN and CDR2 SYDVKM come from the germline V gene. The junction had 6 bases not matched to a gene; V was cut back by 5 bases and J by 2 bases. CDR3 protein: CASSRNRGLNYGYTF. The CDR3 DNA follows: TGTGCCAGCAGTCGAAACAGGGGGCTGAACTATGGCTACACCTTC.

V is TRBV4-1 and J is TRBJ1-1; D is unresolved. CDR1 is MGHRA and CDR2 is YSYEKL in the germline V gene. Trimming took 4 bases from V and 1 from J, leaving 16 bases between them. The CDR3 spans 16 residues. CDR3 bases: TGCGCCAGCAGCCCCCAAGAGAGGGCCCGGAACACTGAAGCTTTCTTT. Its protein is CASSPQERARNTEAFF.

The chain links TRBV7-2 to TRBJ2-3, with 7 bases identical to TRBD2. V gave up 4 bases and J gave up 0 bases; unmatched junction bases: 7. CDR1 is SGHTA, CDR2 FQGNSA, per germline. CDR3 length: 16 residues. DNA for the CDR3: TGTGCCAGCAGCTCCTCTAGCGGAGCTAGCACAGATACGCAGTATTTT. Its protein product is CASSSSSGASTDTQYF.

CDR3 loop: CASSLLRGLAGVDEQFF. CDR3 in DNA: TGTGCCAGCAGTTTATTGAGGGGACTAGCGGGAGTGGATGAGCAGTTCTTC. This sequence joins TRBV27 and TRBJ2-1; 14 nucleotides align to TRBD2. Germline values: CDR1 MNHEY, CDR2 SMNVEV (reference sequence). The CDR3 covers 17 residues. V lost 1 base, J lost 8 bases, and 7 bases stayed unmatched.

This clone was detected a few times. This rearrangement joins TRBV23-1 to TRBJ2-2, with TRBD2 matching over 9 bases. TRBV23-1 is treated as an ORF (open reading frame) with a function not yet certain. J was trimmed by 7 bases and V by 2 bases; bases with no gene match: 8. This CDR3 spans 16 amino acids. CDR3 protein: CASSQMSSGSGGELFF. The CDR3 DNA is TGCGCCAGCAGTCAAATGAGTAGCGGGAGCGGCGGGGAGCTGTTTTTT.

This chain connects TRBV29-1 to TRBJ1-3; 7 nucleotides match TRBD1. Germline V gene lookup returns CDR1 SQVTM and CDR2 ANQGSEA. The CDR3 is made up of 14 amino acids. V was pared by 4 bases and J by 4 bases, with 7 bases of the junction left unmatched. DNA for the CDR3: TGCAGCGTTGGGCAGGGACAGAACGGAAACACCATATATTTT. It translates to CSVGQGQNGNTIYF.

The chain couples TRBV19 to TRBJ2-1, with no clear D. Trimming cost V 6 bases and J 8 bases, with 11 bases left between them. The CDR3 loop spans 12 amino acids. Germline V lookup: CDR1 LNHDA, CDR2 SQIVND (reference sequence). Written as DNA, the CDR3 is TGTGCCAGTAGCACTCGAGCCGATGAGCAGTTCTTC. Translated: CASSTRADEQFF.

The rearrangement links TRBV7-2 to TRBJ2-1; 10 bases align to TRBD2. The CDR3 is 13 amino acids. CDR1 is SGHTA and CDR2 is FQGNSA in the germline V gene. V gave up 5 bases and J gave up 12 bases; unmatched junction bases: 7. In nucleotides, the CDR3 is TGTGCCAGCAGCCCGACTAGCGGGCGCCGGCAGTTCTTC. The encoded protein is CASSPTSGRRQFF.

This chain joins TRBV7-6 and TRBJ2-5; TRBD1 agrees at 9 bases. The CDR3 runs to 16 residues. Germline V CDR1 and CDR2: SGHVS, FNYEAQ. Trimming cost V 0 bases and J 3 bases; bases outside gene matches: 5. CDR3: CASSLAWTGVKETQYF. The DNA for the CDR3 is TGTGCCAGCAGCTTAGCGTGGACAGGGGTTAAAGAGACCCAGTACTTC.